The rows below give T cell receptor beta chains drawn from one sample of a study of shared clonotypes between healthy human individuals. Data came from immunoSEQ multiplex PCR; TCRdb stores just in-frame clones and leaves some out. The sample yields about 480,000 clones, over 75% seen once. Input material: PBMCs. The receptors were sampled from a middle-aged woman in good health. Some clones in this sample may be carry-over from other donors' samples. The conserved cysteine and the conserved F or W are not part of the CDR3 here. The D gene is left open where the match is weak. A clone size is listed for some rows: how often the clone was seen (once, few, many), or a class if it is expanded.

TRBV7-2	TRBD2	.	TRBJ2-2	ASSSGGVDTGELF
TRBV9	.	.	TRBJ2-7	ASSVGGNSYEQY
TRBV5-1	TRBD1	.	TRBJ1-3	ASSLRQGANTIY
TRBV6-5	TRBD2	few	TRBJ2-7	ASSYSGTSGAYEQY
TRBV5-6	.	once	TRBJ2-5	ASSLEGRGWQETQY
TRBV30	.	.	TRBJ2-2	AWSPSYNTGELF
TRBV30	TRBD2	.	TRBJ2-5	AWSELAGGPETQY
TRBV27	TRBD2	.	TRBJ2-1	ASSLAGGFNEQF
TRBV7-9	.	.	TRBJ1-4	ASSRVGEKLF
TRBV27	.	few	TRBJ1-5	ASSSPGGPQH
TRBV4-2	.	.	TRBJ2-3	ASSRPGVSDTQY
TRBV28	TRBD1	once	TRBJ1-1	ASTVWTGSEAF
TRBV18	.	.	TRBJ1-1	ASSPGGGVEAF
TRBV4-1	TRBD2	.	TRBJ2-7	ASSAGLANIYEQY
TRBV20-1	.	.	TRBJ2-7	SVRTLYEQY
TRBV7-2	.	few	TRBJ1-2	ASSLVLRDSGYT
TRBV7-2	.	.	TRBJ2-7	ASSSGVGVYEQY
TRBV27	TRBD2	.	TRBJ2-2	ASSPLGLGTGELF
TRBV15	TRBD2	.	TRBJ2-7	ATSRDLGGSFTYEQY
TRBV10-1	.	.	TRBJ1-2	ASSEYRAHGYT
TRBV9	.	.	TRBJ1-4	ASSVGLQGGETEKLF
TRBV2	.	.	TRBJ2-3	ASSELTSTDTQY
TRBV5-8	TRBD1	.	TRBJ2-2	ASSFLDRSPGELF
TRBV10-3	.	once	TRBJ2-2	AITDLGELF
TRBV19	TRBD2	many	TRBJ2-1	ASTLGTTIDNEQF
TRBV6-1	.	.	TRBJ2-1	ASSENWGRGPTYNEQF